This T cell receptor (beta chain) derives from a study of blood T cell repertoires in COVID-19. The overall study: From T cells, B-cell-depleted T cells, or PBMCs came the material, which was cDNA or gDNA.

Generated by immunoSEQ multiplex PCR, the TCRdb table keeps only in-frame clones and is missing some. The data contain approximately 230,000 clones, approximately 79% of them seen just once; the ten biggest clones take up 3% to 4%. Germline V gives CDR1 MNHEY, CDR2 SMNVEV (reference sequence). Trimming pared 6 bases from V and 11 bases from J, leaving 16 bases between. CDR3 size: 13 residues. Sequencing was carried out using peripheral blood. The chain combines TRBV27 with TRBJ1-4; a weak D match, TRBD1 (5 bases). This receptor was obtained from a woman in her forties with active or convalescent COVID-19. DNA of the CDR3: TGTGCCAGCAGGGGGGGTGGGGCAGGGAAACTGTTTTTT. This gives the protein CASRGGGAGKLFF.